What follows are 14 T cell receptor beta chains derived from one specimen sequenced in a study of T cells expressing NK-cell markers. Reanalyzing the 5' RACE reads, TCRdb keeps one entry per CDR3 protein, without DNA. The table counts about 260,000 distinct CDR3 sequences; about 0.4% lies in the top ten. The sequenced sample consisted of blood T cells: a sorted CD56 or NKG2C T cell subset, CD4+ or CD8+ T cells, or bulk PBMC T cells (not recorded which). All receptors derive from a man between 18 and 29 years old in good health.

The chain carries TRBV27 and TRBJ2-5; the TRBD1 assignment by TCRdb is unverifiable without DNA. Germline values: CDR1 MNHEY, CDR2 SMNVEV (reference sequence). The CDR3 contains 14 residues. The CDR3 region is CASSFSGRVETQYF.

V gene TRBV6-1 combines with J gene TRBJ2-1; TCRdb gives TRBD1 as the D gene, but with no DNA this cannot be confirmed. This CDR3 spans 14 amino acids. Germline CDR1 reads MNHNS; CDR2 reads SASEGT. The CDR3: CASSQGLGGRRPFF.

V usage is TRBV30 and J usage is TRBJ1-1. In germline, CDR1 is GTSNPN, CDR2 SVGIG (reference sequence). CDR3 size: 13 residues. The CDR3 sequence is CAEGRLSGTEAFF.

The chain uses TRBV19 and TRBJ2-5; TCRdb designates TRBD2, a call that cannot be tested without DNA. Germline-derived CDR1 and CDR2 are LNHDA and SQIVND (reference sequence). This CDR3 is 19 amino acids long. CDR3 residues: CASSPPRGTSGRAGETQYF.

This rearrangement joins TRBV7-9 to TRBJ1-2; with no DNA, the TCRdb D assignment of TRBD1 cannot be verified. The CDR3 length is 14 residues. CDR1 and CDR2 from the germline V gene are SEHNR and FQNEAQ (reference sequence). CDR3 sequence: CASSLSGASYGYTF.

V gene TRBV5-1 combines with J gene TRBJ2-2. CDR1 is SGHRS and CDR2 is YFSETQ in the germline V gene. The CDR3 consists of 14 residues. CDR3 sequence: CASSLYSITGELFF.

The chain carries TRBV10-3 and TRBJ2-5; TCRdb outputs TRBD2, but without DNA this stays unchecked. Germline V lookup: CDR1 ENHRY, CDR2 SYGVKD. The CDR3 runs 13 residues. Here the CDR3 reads CAIGLAGGQTQYF.

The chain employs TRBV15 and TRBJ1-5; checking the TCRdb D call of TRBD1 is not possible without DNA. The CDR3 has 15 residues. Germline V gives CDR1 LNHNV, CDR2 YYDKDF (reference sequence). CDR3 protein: CATSSKGFSNQPQHF.

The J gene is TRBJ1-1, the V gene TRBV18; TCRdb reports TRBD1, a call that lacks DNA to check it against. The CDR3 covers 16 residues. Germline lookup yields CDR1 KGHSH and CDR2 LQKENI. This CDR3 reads CASSPYYTGVNTEAFF. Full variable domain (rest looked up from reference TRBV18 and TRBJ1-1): NAGVMQNPRHLVRRRGQEARLRCSPMKGHSHVYWYRQLPEEGLKFMVYLQKENIIDESGMPKERFSAEFPKEGPSILRIQQVVRGDSAAYFCASSPYYTGVNTEAFFGQGTRLTVV.

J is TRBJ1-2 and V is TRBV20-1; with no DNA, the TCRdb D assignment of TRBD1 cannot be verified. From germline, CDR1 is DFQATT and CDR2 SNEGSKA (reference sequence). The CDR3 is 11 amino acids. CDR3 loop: CSASGVHGYTF.

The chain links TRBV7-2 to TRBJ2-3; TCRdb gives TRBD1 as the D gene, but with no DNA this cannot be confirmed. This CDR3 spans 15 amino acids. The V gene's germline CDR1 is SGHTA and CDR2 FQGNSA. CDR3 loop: CASSWGIPGADTQYF.

The CDR3 loop reads CSARGRLAGDHEQYF. The V gene is TRBV20-1, the J gene TRBJ2-7; with no DNA, the TCRdb D assignment of TRBD2 cannot be verified. The CDR3 sequence is 15 residues long. The germline V gene encodes CDR1 DFQATT and CDR2 SNEGSKA (reference sequence).

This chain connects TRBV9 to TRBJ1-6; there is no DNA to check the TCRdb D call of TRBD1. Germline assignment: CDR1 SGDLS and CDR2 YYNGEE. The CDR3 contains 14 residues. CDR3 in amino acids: CASSPGDNNSPLHF.

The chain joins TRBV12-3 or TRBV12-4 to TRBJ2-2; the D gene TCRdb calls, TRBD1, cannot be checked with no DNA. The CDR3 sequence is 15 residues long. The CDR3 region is CASSPPRGRTGELFF.